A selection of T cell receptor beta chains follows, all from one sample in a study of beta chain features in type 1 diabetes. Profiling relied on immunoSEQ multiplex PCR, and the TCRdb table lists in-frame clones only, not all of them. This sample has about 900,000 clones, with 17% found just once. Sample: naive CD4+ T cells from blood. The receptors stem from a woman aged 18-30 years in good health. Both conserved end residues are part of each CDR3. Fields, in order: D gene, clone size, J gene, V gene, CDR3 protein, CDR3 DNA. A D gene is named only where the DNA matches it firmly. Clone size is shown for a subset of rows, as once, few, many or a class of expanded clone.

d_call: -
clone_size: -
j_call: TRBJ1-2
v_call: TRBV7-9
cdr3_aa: CASSPDPAGAYGYTF
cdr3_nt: TGTGCCAGCAGCCCAGATCCGGCAGGGGCCTATGGCTACACCTTC

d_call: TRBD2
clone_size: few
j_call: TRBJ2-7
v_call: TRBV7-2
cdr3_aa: CASSLETSGMGEQYF
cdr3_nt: TGTGCCAGCAGCTTAGAGACTAGCGGGATGGGGGAGCAGTACTTC

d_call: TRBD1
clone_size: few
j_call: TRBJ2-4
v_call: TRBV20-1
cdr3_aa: CSATDRRFQYF
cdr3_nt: TGCAGTGCTACGGACAGGCGATTTCAGTACTTC

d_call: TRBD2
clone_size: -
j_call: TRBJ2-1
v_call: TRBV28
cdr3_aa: CASVTTSGRVIEQFF
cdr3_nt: TGTGCCAGCGTTACGACTAGCGGGAGGGTTATTGAGCAGTTCTTC

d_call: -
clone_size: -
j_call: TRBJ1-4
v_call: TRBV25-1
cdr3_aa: CASSTTGSRSEKLFF
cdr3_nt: TGTGCCAGCAGCACCACAGGGTCTCGCAGTGAAAAACTGTTTTTT

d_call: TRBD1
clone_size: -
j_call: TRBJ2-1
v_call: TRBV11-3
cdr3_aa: CASSTRTGDNEQFF
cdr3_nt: TGTGCCAGCAGCACCCGGACAGGGGACAATGAGCAGTTCTTC

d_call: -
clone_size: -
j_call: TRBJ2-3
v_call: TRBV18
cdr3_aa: CASSPRSGTTDTQYF
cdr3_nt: TGTGCCAGCTCACCACGGTCAGGGACTACAGATACGCAGTATTTT

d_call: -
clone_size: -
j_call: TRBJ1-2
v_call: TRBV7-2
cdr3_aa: CASSSRTAYVGYTF
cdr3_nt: TGTGCCAGCAGCTCTCGGACGGCCTATGTCGGCTACACCTTC

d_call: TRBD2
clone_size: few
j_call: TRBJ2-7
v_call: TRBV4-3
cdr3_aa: CASSQLPSGGHTYEQYF
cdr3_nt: TGCGCCAGCAGCCAACTCCCTAGCGGGGGCCACACCTACGAGCAGTACTTC

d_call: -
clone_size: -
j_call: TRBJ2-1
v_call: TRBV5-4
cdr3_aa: CASTNQGYNEQFF
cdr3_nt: TGTGCCAGCACCAATCAGGGTTACAATGAGCAGTTCTTC

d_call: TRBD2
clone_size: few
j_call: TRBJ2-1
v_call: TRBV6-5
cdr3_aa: CAIGPGGSYNEQFF
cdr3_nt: TGTGCCATCGGTCCGGGGGGTTCCTACAATGAGCAGTTCTTC

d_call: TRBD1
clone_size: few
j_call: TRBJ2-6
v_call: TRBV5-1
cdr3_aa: CASSLAAGTVGAGANVLTF
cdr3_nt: TGCGCCAGCAGCTTGGCCGCCGGGACAGTAGGGGCTGGGGCCAACGTCCTGACTTTC

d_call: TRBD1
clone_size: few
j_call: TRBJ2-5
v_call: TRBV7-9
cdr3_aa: CASSVGQRQETQYF
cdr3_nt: TGTGCCAGCAGCGTGGGACAGAGACAAGAGACCCAGTACTTC

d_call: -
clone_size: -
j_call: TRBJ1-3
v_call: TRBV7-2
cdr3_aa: CASSLVGSGNTIYF
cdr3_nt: TGTGCCAGCAGCTTAGTCGGATCGGGAAACACCATATATTTT

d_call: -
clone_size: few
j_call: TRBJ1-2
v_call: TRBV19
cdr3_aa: CASSTTSDYGYTF
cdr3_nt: TGTGCCAGTAGCACTACATCAGACTATGGCTACACCTTC

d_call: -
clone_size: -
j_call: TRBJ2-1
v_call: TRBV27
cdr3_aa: CASRSSFNEQFF
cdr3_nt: TGTGCCAGCAGGTCTAGTTTTAATGAGCAGTTCTTC

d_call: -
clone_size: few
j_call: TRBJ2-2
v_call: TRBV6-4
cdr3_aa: CDRWGIGELFF
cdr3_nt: TGTGACCGGTGGGGGATCGGGGAGCTGTTTTTT

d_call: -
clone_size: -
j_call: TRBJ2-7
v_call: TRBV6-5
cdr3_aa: CASSFGTVGAYEQYF
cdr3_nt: TGTGCCAGCAGTTTCGGTACAGTCGGCGCCTACGAGCAGTACTTC

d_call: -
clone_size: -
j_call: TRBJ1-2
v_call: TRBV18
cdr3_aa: CASSPEGANYGYTF
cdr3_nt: TGTGCCAGCTCACCAGAGGGAGCTAACTATGGCTACACCTTC

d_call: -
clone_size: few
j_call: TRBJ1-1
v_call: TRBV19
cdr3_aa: CASSIGHVRAFF
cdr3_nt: TGTGCCAGTAGTATCGGACATGTTCGAGCTTTCTTT

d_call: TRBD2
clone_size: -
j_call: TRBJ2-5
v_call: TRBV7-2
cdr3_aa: CASSRGTSGRAETQYF
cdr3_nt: TGTGCCAGCAGCCGAGGGACTAGCGGGAGGGCCGAGACCCAGTACTTC

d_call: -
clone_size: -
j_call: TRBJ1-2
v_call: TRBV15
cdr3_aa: CATSPGHNYGYTF
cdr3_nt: TGTGCCACCAGCCCGGGACACAACTATGGCTACACCTTC

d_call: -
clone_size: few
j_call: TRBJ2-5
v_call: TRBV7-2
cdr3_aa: CASSLDWGTQYF
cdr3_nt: TGTGCCAGCAGCTTAGATTGGGGGACCCAGTACTTC

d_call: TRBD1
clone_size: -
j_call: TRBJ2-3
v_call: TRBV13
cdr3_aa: CASSRTGGFVGYNTQYF
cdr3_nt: TGTGCCAGCAGCCGAACAGGGGGCTTTGTGGGGTATAATACGCAGTATTTT

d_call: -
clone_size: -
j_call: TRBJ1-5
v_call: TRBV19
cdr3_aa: CASSILTTGYSNQPQHF
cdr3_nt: TGTGCCAGTAGTATCTTAACGACAGGCTATAGCAATCAGCCCCAGCATTTT

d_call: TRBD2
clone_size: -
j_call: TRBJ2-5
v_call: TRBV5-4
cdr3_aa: CASRSGLAETYQETQYF
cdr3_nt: TGTGCCAGCAGGTCTGGACTAGCGGAGACATACCAAGAGACCCAGTACTTC

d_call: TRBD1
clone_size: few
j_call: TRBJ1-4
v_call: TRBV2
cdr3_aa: CASSLHRTGGSEKLFF
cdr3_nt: TGTGCCAGCAGTTTACATCGGACAGGGGGGAGTGAAAAACTGTTTTTT

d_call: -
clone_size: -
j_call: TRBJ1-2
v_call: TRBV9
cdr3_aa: CASSVVGGGYGYTF
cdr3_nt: TGTGCCAGCAGCGTAGTCGGAGGGGGCTATGGCTACACCTTC

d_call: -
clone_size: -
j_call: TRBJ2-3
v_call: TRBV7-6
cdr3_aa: CASSLESSVTDTQYF
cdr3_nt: TGTGCCAGCAGCTTAGAGTCATCCGTCACAGATACGCAGTATTTT

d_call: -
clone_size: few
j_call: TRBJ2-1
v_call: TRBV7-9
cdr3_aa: CASSPRPAGKNDNEQFF
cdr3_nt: TGTGCCAGCAGCCCGAGGCCAGCCGGGAAAAACGACAATGAGCAGTTCTTC

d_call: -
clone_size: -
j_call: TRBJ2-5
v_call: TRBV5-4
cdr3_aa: CASSLVGNQETQYF
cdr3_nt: TGTGCCAGCAGCTTGGTTGGTAACCAAGAGACCCAGTACTTC

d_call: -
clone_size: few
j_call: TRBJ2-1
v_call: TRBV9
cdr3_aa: CASSVGASRSNEQFF
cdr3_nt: TGTGCCAGCAGCGTAGGGGCTAGCAGAAGCAATGAGCAGTTCTTC

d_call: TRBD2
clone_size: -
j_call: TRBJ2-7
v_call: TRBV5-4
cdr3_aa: CASSRPGLEAYEQYF
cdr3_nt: TGTGCCAGCAGTCGGCCGGGACTAGAGGCCTACGAGCAGTACTTC

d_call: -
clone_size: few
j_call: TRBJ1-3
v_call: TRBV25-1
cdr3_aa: CASSEAGSTGNTIYF
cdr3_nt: TGTGCCAGCAGTGAAGCTGGGTCTACTGGAAACACCATATATTTT

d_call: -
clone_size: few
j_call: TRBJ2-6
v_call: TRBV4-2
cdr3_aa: CASGLWGGSGANVLTF
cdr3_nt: TGTGCCAGCGGGCTCTGGGGTGGCTCTGGGGCCAACGTCCTGACTTTC

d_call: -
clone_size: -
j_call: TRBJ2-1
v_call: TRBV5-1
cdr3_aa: CASSLGVYNEQFF
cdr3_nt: TGCGCCAGCAGCTTGGGGGTGTACAATGAGCAGTTCTTC

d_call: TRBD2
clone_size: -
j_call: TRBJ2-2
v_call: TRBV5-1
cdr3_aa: CASSSSPILASTGELFF
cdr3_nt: TGCGCCAGCAGCTCTTCCCCCATACTAGCGTCGACCGGGGAGCTGTTTTTT

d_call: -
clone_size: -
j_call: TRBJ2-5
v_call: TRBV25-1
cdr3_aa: CASSGWGETQYF
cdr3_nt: TGTGCCAGCAGTGGTTGGGGTGAGACCCAGTACTTC

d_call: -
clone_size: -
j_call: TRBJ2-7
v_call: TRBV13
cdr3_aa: CASSLDSSHEQYF
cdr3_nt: TGTGCCAGCAGCCTTGACAGTTCCCACGAGCAGTACTTC

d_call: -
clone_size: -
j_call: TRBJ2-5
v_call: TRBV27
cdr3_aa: CASSWGETQYF
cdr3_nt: TGTGCCAGCAGTTGGGGAGAGACCCAGTACTTC

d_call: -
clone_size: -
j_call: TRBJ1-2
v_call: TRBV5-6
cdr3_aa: CASSLGYGYTF
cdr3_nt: TGTGCCAGCAGCTTGGGCTATGGCTACACCTTC

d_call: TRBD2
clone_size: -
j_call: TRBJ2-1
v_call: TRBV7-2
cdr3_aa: CASSSHSGSSPYNEQFF
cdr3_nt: TGTGCCAGCAGCTCACATAGCGGGAGTTCTCCCTACAATGAGCAGTTCTTC

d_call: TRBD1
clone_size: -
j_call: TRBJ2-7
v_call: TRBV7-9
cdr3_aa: CASSFGTGNPYGEQYF
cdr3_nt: TGTGCCAGCAGCTTTGGGACAGGGAATCCTTACGGCGAGCAGTACTTC

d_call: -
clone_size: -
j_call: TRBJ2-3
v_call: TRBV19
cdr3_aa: CASMGLSDTQYF
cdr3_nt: TGTGCCAGTATGGGGTTATCAGATACGCAGTATTTT

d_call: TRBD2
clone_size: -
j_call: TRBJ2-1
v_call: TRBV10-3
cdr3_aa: CAIGGRAPNEQFF
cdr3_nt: TGTGCCATTGGCGGGAGGGCCCCTAATGAGCAGTTCTTC

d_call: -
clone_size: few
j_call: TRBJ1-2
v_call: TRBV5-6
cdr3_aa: CASSLRGVDYGYTF
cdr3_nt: TGTGCCAGCAGCTTGAGAGGGGTGGACTATGGCTACACCTTC